Below, 27 T cell receptor beta chains from the same sample are listed, as sequenced in a study of cytomegalovirus exposure and HLA in healthy donors. A multiplex PCR was run with 60 Vbeta primers and 13 Jbeta primers. TCRdb's table, derived via immunoSEQ multiplex PCR, lists solely in-frame clones and lacks some. The sample has about 180,000 clones, 80% seen once; the top ten hold around 1.4%. Sequenced material: PBMCs. These receptor sequences come from a girl between 5 and 17 years old in good health and CMV-seropositive.

This chain uses TRBV11-3 with TRBJ1-1; 9 nucleotides match TRBD1. Germline trimming cut 5 bases from V and 1 base from J; bases unmatched to any gene: 5. The CDR3 runs 15 residues. Germline assignment: CDR1 SGHNT and CDR2 YENEEA. This CDR3 is CASSKGTGRNTEAFF. The CDR3 region has the DNA TGTGCCAGCAGCAAGGGGACAGGGAGGAACACTGAAGCTTTCTTT.

The table lists this clone with a few counts. CDR3 DNA: TGTGCCAGCAGCTTAGACACCTACAGGGAAGAACTGTTTTTT. As protein: CASSLDTYREELFF. This rearrangement joins TRBV7-9 to TRBJ1-4; possible D gene TRBD1, 6 bases. This CDR3 region has 14 residues. CDR1 is SEHNR, CDR2 FQNEAQ, per germline (reference sequence). V was shortened by 1 base and J by 12 bases, with 15 bases between the two germline ends.

This chain uses TRBV6-4 with TRBJ2-1, with 7 bases aligning to TRBD2. With 2 bases clipped from V and 3 bases from J, the junction kept 7 bases outside the gene matches. Germline V gene lookup returns CDR1 MRHNA and CDR2 SNTAGT. This CDR3 region has 16 residues. The CDR3 nucleotides are TGTGCCAGCAGTGACAATAGACTAGCAGGCTACAATGAGCAGTTCTTC. This translates into CASSDNRLAGYNEQFF.

The chain carries TRBV19 and TRBJ1-4, with 7 bases identical to TRBD1. The CDR3 length is 15 residues. Germline values: CDR1 LNHDA, CDR2 SQIVND (reference sequence). Trimming cost V 3 bases and J 4 bases; bases outside gene matches: 5. The CDR3 region is CASSMGDSYNEKLFF. For the CDR3, the DNA is TGTGCCAGTAGTATGGGGGACAGCTATAATGAAAAACTGTTTTTT.

This clone was observed once. V usage is TRBV12-5 and J usage is TRBJ2-7; D not resolved. Germline V gives CDR1 LGHNT, CDR2 FRNRAP. V dropped 5 bases and J dropped 3 bases, with 5 bases sitting between them. This CDR3 is 11 amino acids long. CDR3 DNA: TGTGCTAGTGGTACCTACTACGAGCAGTACTTC. It yields the protein CASGTYYEQYF. Combining the CDR3 with reference TRBV12-5 and TRBJ2-7 gives the whole variable domain DARVTQTPRHKVTEMGQEVTMRCQPILGHNTVFWYRQTMMQGLELLAYFRNRAPLDDSGMPKDRFSAEMPDATLATLKIQPSEPRDSAVYFCASGTYYEQYFGPGTRLTVT.

V gene TRBV7-9 combines with J gene TRBJ2-7; 13 bases agree with TRBD2. CDR3 length: 17 amino acids. V shed 5 bases and J 0 bases; nucleotides not matched to a gene: 7. Germline-derived CDR1 and CDR2 are SEHNR and FQNEAQ (reference sequence). The CDR3 DNA is TGTGCCAGCAGCCCGGTTGGGACTAGCGGGGTCTCCTACGAGCAGTACTTC. This encodes CASSPVGTSGVSYEQYF.

This chain uses TRBV6-1 with TRBJ1-2; no clear D. Germline V gene lookup returns CDR1 MNHNS and CDR2 SASEGT. The CDR3 loop spans 15 amino acids. Trimming took off 6 bases at V and 4 bases at J, with 18 bases between the two ends. CDR3 protein: CASRFGEGLAYGYTF. The CDR3 nucleotides read TGTGCCAGCAGGTTCGGGGAGGGCCTCGCCTATGGCTACACCTTC.

The chain is built from TRBV5-4 and TRBJ2-7; D is perhaps TRBD1 (6 bases). CDR3 size: 14 residues. Germline V lookup: CDR1 SGHNT, CDR2 YYREEE (reference sequence). V gave up 4 bases and J gave up 0 bases, with 11 bases separating them. The CDR3 sequence is CASSPRTDSYEQYF. The DNA for the CDR3 is TGTGCCAGCAGCCCAAGGACAGACTCCTACGAGCAGTACTTC.

This chain connects TRBV7-9 to TRBJ1-5; tentative D call: TRBD1 (5 bases). The germline V gene encodes CDR1 SEHNR and CDR2 FQNEAQ (reference sequence). The CDR3 totals 13 residues. V was pared by 0 bases and J by 11 bases, with 11 bases between. The CDR3 loop is CASSLAPGGAQHF. DNA for the CDR3: TGTGCCAGCAGCTTAGCCCCCGGAGGGGCCCAGCATTTT.

The chain joins TRBV6-1 to TRBJ1-1; D possibly corresponds to TRBD1 (6 bases). The CDR3 runs to 15 residues. V dropped 3 bases and J dropped 6 bases, with 17 bases sitting between them. Looked up from germline, CDR1 is MNHNS and CDR2 is SASEGT. In DNA, the CDR3 is TGTGCCAGCAGTGATTTGTACAGGGTATCCGCTGAAGCTTTCTTT. Residues: CASSDLYRVSAEAFF.

This clone has only a few counts. V gene TRBV5-8 combines with J gene TRBJ1-1; D gene unclear. V was cut by 0 bases and J by 3 bases, with 6 bases left in between. Germline lookup yields CDR1 SGHTS and CDR2 YDEGEE. The CDR3 is 13 amino acids. CDR3 bases: TGTGCCAGCAGCTTGGACAGAGACACTGAAGCTTTCTTT. Amino acids: CASSLDRDTEAFF.

This chain uses TRBV6-5 with TRBJ1-3; D might be TRBD1 (5 bases). Germline CDR1 is MNHEY and CDR2 is SVGAGI. Trimming removed 5 bases from V and 2 bases from J, with 13 bases in between. This CDR3 spans 15 amino acids. CDR3 amino acids: CASSRDPGTGNTIYF. In DNA, the CDR3 is TGTGCCAGCAGTCGCGACCCAGGGACTGGAAACACCATATATTTT.

The rearrangement uses TRBV5-1 and TRBJ1-2; TRBD1 matches 8 bases. The CDR3 is 15 amino acids. Germline lookup yields CDR1 SGHRS and CDR2 YFSETQ. V shed 1 base, J shed 8 bases, and the junction held 10 bases outside the gene matches. Here the CDR3 reads CASSLFSLDREGYTF. The CDR3 DNA sequence: TGCGCCAGCAGCTTGTTTTCGTTGGACAGGGAAGGCTACACCTTC.

This clone was counted a single time. In DNA form, the CDR3 reads TGTGCCAGTAGTATCGACAGGGGGATAGATACGCAGTATTTT. Its translation: CASSIDRGIDTQYF. J is TRBJ2-3 and V is TRBV19; 9 bases agree with TRBD1. This CDR3 contains 14 residues. CDR1 and CDR2 (germline): LNHDA, SQIVND (reference sequence). Unmatched junction bases numbered 3, after V lost 3 bases and J lost 5 bases.

This clone occurred a few times. The V and J genes are TRBV6-6 and TRBJ1-6; unclear D gene. Trimming cost V 6 bases and J 8 bases, with 11 bases left between them. Germline loops: CDR1 MNHNY, CDR2 SVGAGI (reference sequence). The CDR3 length is 13 residues. CDR3 sequence reads: CASRRGSDSPLHF. The CDR3 DNA is TGTGCCAGCAGGCGGGGATCGGATTCACCCCTCCACTTT.

The V gene is TRBV4-1, the J gene TRBJ1-2; a possible D gene is TRBD1 (5 bases). The CDR3 is 15 residues long. Germline loops: CDR1 MGHRA, CDR2 YSYEKL. V was pared by 2 bases and J by 2 bases, with 12 bases between. Here the CDR3 reads CASSQRGLENYGYTF. The CDR3 DNA reads TGCGCCAGCAGCCAAAGGGGCCTCGAGAACTATGGCTACACCTTC.

The chain has TRBV10-3 and TRBJ2-1, with TRBD2 as a possible D gene (5 bases). CDR3 size: 14 residues. V was cut by 2 bases and J by 7 bases, with 12 bases left in between. CDR1 and CDR2 from the germline V gene are ENHRY and SYGVKD. The CDR3 DNA follows: TGTGCCATCAGTGAGAGAGGGCCAAAAAATGAGCAGTTCTTC. It encodes CAISERGPKNEQFF.

The chain recombines TRBV18 with TRBJ1-5, with 7 bases fitting TRBD1. The CDR3 totals 15 residues. Germline V gives CDR1 KGHSH, CDR2 LQKENI. V shed 3 bases and J 5 bases; nucleotides not matched to a gene: 7. In DNA form, the CDR3 reads TGTGCCAGCTCACCCAGGGGGAACATGGATCAGCCCCAGCATTTT. It yields the protein CASSPRGNMDQPQHF.

The genes are TRBV9 and TRBJ2-5; possibly TRBD1 for D (6 bases). The V gene's germline CDR1 is SGDLS and CDR2 YYNGEE. The V end lost 0 bases, the J end lost 1 base, and 13 bases lay between the germline ends. CDR3 length: 16 residues. CDR3 DNA sequence: TGTGCCAGCAGCGTAGGTCTTGAGGACAGCCAAGAGACCCAGTACTTC. Protein product: CASSVGLEDSQETQYF.

The V gene is TRBV5-4, the J gene TRBJ2-3; 13 positions agree with TRBD2. The ends lost 4 bases at V and 0 bases at J; junction bases unmatched: 8. Germline CDR1 is SGHNT and CDR2 is YYREEE (reference sequence). The length of the CDR3 is 18 residues. The CDR3 sequence: CASSKGLAGPQSTDTQYF. In nucleotides, the CDR3 is TGTGCCAGCAGCAAGGGACTAGCGGGACCACAAAGCACAGATACGCAGTATTTT. The variable domain in full, with the rest retrieved from reference TRBV5-4 and TRBJ2-3, is ETGVTQSPTHLIKTRGQQVTLRCSSQSGHNTVSWYQQALGQGPQFIFQYYREEENGRGNFPPRFSGLQFPNYSSELNVNALELDDSALYLCASSKGLAGPQSTDTQYFGPGTRLTVL.

The rearrangement uses TRBV10-3 and TRBJ1-2; tentative D call: TRBD1 (5 bases). CDR1 is ENHRY, CDR2 SYGVKD, per germline. This CDR3 region has 13 residues. Between the trimmed V and J ends, which lost 4 bases and 2 bases, there was a span of 8 bases. CDR3 loop: CAISGGGNYGYTF. Here the CDR3 DNA reads TGTGCCATCAGTGGCGGGGGGAACTATGGCTACACCTTC.

This chain links TRBV4-1 with TRBJ2-7, with 9 bases aligning to TRBD1. CDR1 and CDR2 (germline): MGHRA, YSYEKL. The CDR3 loop spans 15 amino acids. After removal of 4 bases from V and 3 bases from J, the junction contained 7 bases not matched to a gene. The CDR3 loop reads CASSLTRTGDYEQYF. The CDR3 DNA sequence: TGCGCCAGCAGCCTAACCCGGACAGGGGACTACGAGCAGTACTTC.

The CDR3 is CASSSTETQYF. The CDR3 DNA is TGTGCCAGCAGCTCTACAGAGACCCAGTACTTC. The V and J genes are TRBV7-6 and TRBJ2-5; no reliable D call. This CDR3 is built from 11 residues. Germline lookup yields CDR1 SGHVS and CDR2 FNYEAQ. Trimming removed 4 bases at V and 4 bases at J, with 4 bases between.

This chain links TRBV19 with TRBJ2-5; possibly TRBD1 for D (5 bases). Germline loops: CDR1 LNHDA, CDR2 SQIVND (reference sequence). The CDR3 length is 13 residues. V was shortened by 4 bases and J by 5 bases, with 11 bases between the two germline ends. Written as DNA, the CDR3 is TGTGCCAGTAGTACGGCAGGGCGGGAGACCCAGTACTTC. Its translation: CASSTAGRETQYF.

This clone was counted only a few times. This sequence joins TRBV5-4 and TRBJ2-1; 7 bases agree with TRBD2. The CDR3 is made up of 16 amino acids. The ends lost 3 bases at V and 0 bases at J; junction bases unmatched: 6. Germline V lookup: CDR1 SGHNT, CDR2 YYREEE (reference sequence). The CDR3 DNA is TGTGCCAGCAGCTCCGGTCCGGGGGGCTCCTACAATGAGCAGTTCTTC. This translates into CASSSGPGGSYNEQFF.

The genes are TRBV5-1 and TRBJ2-2, with D perhaps TRBD2 (5 bases). The CDR3 has 16 residues. From germline, CDR1 is SGHRS and CDR2 YFSETQ. Trimming removed 0 bases at V and 4 bases at J, with 13 bases between. CDR3: CASSLGSARTTGELFF. The CDR3 coding sequence is TGCGCCAGCAGCTTGGGTAGCGCGAGAACCACCGGGGAGCTGTTTTTT.

This clone was detected only once. V gene TRBV18 combines with J gene TRBJ1-1; 7 bases line up with TRBD1. CDR1 and CDR2 from the germline V gene are KGHSH and LQKENI. The CDR3 has 15 amino acids. Germline trimming cut 6 bases from V and 2 bases from J; bases unmatched to any gene: 9. In nucleotides, the CDR3 is TGTGCCAGCTCCGAGATGGGACAGACAAACACTGAAGCTTTCTTT. It translates to CASSEMGQTNTEAFF.